This TCR beta chain was observed in a study of a mutant IDH1 vaccine in newly diagnosed glioma (dated by TCRdb to the early 2020s). About the full investigation: Vaccination was initiated 4-6 weeks after radiotherapy alone, or concurrently with temozolomide cycles in the chemotherapy-containing groups. For exploratory analyses, around 26 treated patients had longitudinal TCRB deep sequencing done wherever samples were available. Six visits were used for peripheral blood collection: V03 (baseline), V05, V07, V10, V12 and V13. The week-35 safety follow-up took place at visit V12, and the week-47 end of study took place at visit V13. Before enrollment, most patients had been given radiochemotherapy with temozolomide as standard therapy, while the rest had received either radiotherapy alone or temozolomide alone. Of the roughly 32 treated patients, around 62% were male and approximately 40% were female, and a mean age of approximately 40 years was recorded.

Reading the label with the study, this specimen's time point is: week 35, safety follow-up. Each vaccine dose, consisting of 300 ug of a 20-mer mutant IDH1 peptide in Montanide, was administered subcutaneously with topical imiquimod. Across visits V03 through V10, patients got a total of eight vaccinations, given in weeks 1, 3, 5, 7, 11, 15, 19 and 23. Newly diagnosed WHO grade 3 or 4 IDH1-mutant astrocytomas showing loss of nuclear ATRX were present in the donors. The samples were drawn from NOA16, a multicentre, single-arm, open-label phase I trial in Germany that tested a mutant IDH1 peptide vaccine in humans for the first time. The DNeasy Blood and Tissue Kit was used to extract genomic DNA from EDTA blood for TCRB sequencing. Library construction relied on the immunoSEQ multiplex PCR assay. The hsTCRB Kit was used according to the manufacturer's protocol to amplify rearranged TCR beta chain sequences. Sequencing of TCRB libraries was carried out on an Illumina MiSeq. Under the source paper's analysis protocol: Demultiplexing, trimming and gene mapping were performed with the kit vendor's proprietary platform. TCRdb took this table from immuneACCESS and kept in-frame rearrangements with V and J called. Such tables lack part of the clones; where checked against another copy, unresolved V genes explain under half of the gap, and the rest is unexplained. That table supplies the V and J calls and clone size; D and trimming were determined from the DNA. The sample data list 50,000 to 70,000 clones, and 65% to 75% of these were observed just once. Clones ranked in the top ten supply roughly 4.3% of the sample.

Study-wide findings and limitations: According to the authors, sample limitations meant that analyses of patient blood samples could not be reproduced. Changes in the top peripheral T cell clonotypes picked up by TCRB sequencing did not appear to be linked to pseudoprogression. Selection of PBMC samples for TCRB deep sequencing was based on availability. Immune responses induced by the vaccine were seen in around 93% of patients across multiple MHC alleles.

V is shortened by 4 bases, J by 0 bases, and the region joining them spans 13 bases. The CDR3 sequence holds 16 residues, the cysteine and phenylalanine included. Only CDR3 DNA remains: 48 bases, in frame from the first base. CDR1 and CDR2, looked up from the germline V gene, are SGHTA and FQGNSA. Comments on this clone: Its antigen is unknown. Base qualities are not provided; no much larger clone lies one nucleotide away.

The sequenced sample was PBMCs, obtained from a glioma patient whose treatment included an IDH1 peptide vaccine. The receptor comes from a man aged 45-65 years with glioma. The rearranged chain carries TRBV7-2 and TRBJ1-5; confidence is insufficient to name the D gene. The DNA sequence follows: TGTGCCAGCAGCTCCCGGAAACTCCTTAGCAATCAGCCCCAGCATTTT. Translated, it gives CASSSRKLLSNQPQHF.